Listed below are T cell receptor beta chains from one sample, sequenced in a study of regulatory T cells in long-lasting Graves disease. Using its own MiXCR run on the multiplex PCR reads, TCRdb lists one record per CDR3 protein. This sample has 350,000 to 450,000 distinct CDR3 sequences, with approximately 25% found just once. The sample was peripheral blood mononuclear cells (PBMCs), taken when the disease was refractory, from a patient treated with antithyroid drugs. The receptors derive from a woman aged 40 to 50 with Graves disease. The conserved cysteine and the conserved F or W are not part of the CDR3 here. Fields, in order: V gene, CDR3 protein.

V gene: TRBV28; CDR3 protein: ASGQALPVYEQY
V gene: TRBV6-1; CDR3 protein: ASSLDRVNTGELF
V gene: TRBV30; CDR3 protein: AWSRIQETQY
V gene: TRBV10-3; CDR3 protein: AISELTSGATDTQY
V gene: TRBV11-2; CDR3 protein: ASSFLGGENTGELF
V gene: TRBV9; CDR3 protein: ASSPPGQGLAKNIQY
V gene: TRBV2; CDR3 protein: ARRSVNTEAF
V gene: TRBV7-9; CDR3 protein: ASSPRGSGSYEQY
V gene: TRBV6-2/TRBV6-3; CDR3 protein: ASSEAFRTSEGDTQY
V gene: TRBV10-1; CDR3 protein: ASSESQGSPGQY
V gene: TRBV6-1; CDR3 protein: ASRTDFPNSYEQY
V gene: TRBV3-1; CDR3 protein: ASSLMDRPGTEAF
V gene: TRBV10-3; CDR3 protein: AISESVLREKETQY
V gene: TRBV15; CDR3 protein: ATSRDIAEETQY
V gene: TRBV12-3/TRBV12-4; CDR3 protein: ASSLAGAAGELF
V gene: TRBV11-3; CDR3 protein: ASSLVETTKTSGNSNQPQH
V gene: TRBV3-1; CDR3 protein: ASSQVPFSYEQY
V gene: TRBV7-3; CDR3 protein: ASSLDGEETQY
V gene: TRBV5-1; CDR3 protein: ASSRDRANYGYT
V gene: TRBV5-4; CDR3 protein: ASSHGRLDNEQF
V gene: TRBV4-2; CDR3 protein: ASSPSNEKLF
V gene: TRBV5-1; CDR3 protein: ASSPLDSSSGANVLT
V gene: TRBV7-2; CDR3 protein: ASSFITGYEAF
V gene: TRBV18; CDR3 protein: ASSPTLSYEQY
V gene: TRBV28; CDR3 protein: ASSLSGTGIAGELF
V gene: TRBV15; CDR3 protein: ATSRVLGETQY
V gene: TRBV29-1; CDR3 protein: SVGQGEGGWEQF
V gene: TRBV5-1; CDR3 protein: ASSPEGEMNTEAF
V gene: TRBV4-1; CDR3 protein: ASSRGLRGKPGANVLT
V gene: TRBV12-3/TRBV12-4; CDR3 protein: ASSNRDREQF
V gene: TRBV20-1; CDR3 protein: SARLGRRGGNIQY
V gene: TRBV6-5; CDR3 protein: ASSYVSPVTSKNIQY
V gene: TRBV20-1; CDR3 protein: SAKPPSKGSEQY
V gene: TRBV5-1; CDR3 protein: ASSLWSMATNEKLF
V gene: TRBV7-9; CDR3 protein: ASSFGDSNQPQH
V gene: TRBV20-1; CDR3 protein: SARDKAGVSYEQY
V gene: TRBV28; CDR3 protein: ASSQAASGRVSEQY
V gene: TRBV20-1; CDR3 protein: SARTGIYSNQPQH
V gene: TRBV7-9; CDR3 protein: ASSLNKGTEAF
V gene: TRBV11-2; CDR3 protein: ASSLYTGRGNEQF
V gene: TRBV5-6; CDR3 protein: ASSLGTGANVLT
V gene: TRBV28; CDR3 protein: ASSSGRGANSPLH
V gene: TRBV19; CDR3 protein: ASTRTSGLSYEQY
V gene: TRBV10-3; CDR3 protein: AISESTGGKDEQY
V gene: TRBV6-1; CDR3 protein: ASSEAQETGGDSTEAF
V gene: TRBV18; CDR3 protein: ASSPRSGSQETQY
V gene: TRBV29-1; CDR3 protein: SVEDGPGQETQY
V gene: TRBV5-5; CDR3 protein: ACLPGTVVIQPQH
V gene: TRBV28; CDR3 protein: ASSPLHWGGSYEQY
V gene: TRBV7-9; CDR3 protein: ASSLEGAVTEAF
V gene: TRBV20-1; CDR3 protein: SAPGQVSNQPQH
V gene: TRBV12-3/TRBV12-4; CDR3 protein: ASSTEPRDTQY
V gene: TRBV6-4; CDR3 protein: ASSDSGDGGELF
V gene: TRBV27; CDR3 protein: ASSPLTNEKLF